What follows is one T cell receptor beta chain and its context. Its target is not known. The assay was immunoSEQ multiplex PCR, and TCRdb's table has in-frame clones only and misses some. The sample lists about 110,000 clones, about 87% occurring once. These data originate in a study of identifying expanded T cells in peripheral blood. Study-wide results and limits: Differentially abundant clones: about 1.3 between replicates, roughly 16 at approximately two weeks, less than 20 at four.

This CDR3 spans 15 amino acids. The ends were cut back, 0 bases at V and 0 bases at J, with 7 bases in the middle. The germline CDR1 and CDR2 sequences are SGHRS and YFSETQ. The V gene is TRBV5-1, the J gene TRBJ1-3; no reliable D call. The sequenced material came from blood. The clonotype comes from a person aged 18 to 69 in good health. This CDR3 is CASSLGTVSGNTIYF. The CDR3 DNA sequence: TGCGCCAGCAGCTTGGGGACGGTCTCTGGAAACACCATATATTTT.